This is a list of T cell receptor beta chains from one sample in a study of T cells after posttransplantation cyclophosphamide. Profiled with immunoSEQ multiplex PCR; TCRdb holds only in-frame clones, not every one. In total the sample includes roughly 40,000 clones, none of them seen once. Sequenced sample: PBMCs. Every receptor here comes from a woman aged 50 to 60 in good health and a related stem cell transplant donor. Both conserved end residues are part of each CDR3. The D gene is left open where the match is weak. Clone size is not always given. Where it is, it says once, few, many or a class for expanded clones.

>TRBV5-1|TRBJ1-4|many|-
TGCGCCAGCAGCTTGAGGGGTGATGAAAAACTGTTTTTT
CASSLRGDEKLFF
>TRBV6-5|TRBJ1-2|many|TRBD1
TGTGCCAGCAGTCCGGGGACAGGGAAAGTCTATGGCTACACCTTC
CASSPGTGKVYGYTF
>TRBV25-1|TRBJ1-1|many|TRBD1
TGTGCCAGCAGTGAACCGGGACAGGCCAACACTGAAGCTTTCTTT
CASSEPGQANTEAFF
>TRBV5-1|TRBJ1-1|many|-
TGCGCCAGCAGCTTTTTAGCAGGGGTCGAGAACACTGAAGCTTTCTTT
CASSFLAGVENTEAFF
>TRBV30|TRBJ1-2|many|TRBD1
TGTGCCTGGAGCGACAGGGGGCCCAATGGCTACACCTTC
CAWSDRGPNGYTF
>TRBV2|TRBJ2-3|many|-
TGTGCCAGCAGCCCGGTGATGAGCACAGATACGCAGTATTTT
CASSPVMSTDTQYF
>TRBV18|TRBJ2-7|many|TRBD1
TGTGCCAGCTCAACGGGACAGGGGGCATGGGAGCAGTACTTC
CASSTGQGAWEQYF
>TRBV6-1|TRBJ1-4|few|TRBD1
TGTGCCAGTCGGGTGGGGGACAGGGTTGAAAAACTGTTTTTT
CASRVGDRVEKLFF
>TRBV10-3|TRBJ2-3|many|-
TGTGCCATCAGTGTCGGGGGAGGCACAGATACGCAGTATTTT
CAISVGGGTDTQYF
>TRBV28|TRBJ2-7|many|-
TGTGCCAGCAGTTTGGGTCAGGTCGCCTACGAGCAGTACTTC
CASSLGQVAYEQYF
>TRBV5-6|TRBJ1-5|many|TRBD1
TGTGCCAGCAGCGGACTTGGACAGGGGGCCGATCAGCCCCAGCATTTT
CASSGLGQGADQPQHF
>TRBV9|TRBJ1-1|many|-
TGTGCCAGCAGCGTAGGCCCAGGGGAAGCTTTCTTT
CASSVGPGEAFF
>TRBV27|TRBJ2-3|many|TRBD2
TGTGCCAGCAGTTTCCCGGGACTAGCGGGGGTCACAGATACGCAGTATTTT
CASSFPGLAGVTDTQYF
>TRBV6-5|TRBJ1-1|many|-
TGTGCCAGCGGGGAGGGGGGCTTGAACACTGAAGCTTTCTTT
CASGEGGLNTEAFF
>TRBV19|TRBJ2-1|many|-
TGTGCCAGTAGTGCGGGACCTCTTAGGGAGCAGTTCTTC
CASSAGPLREQFF
>TRBV7-3|TRBJ1-6|many|-
TGTGCCAGCAACATAGGGCAGGGCTCACCCCTCCACTTT
CASNIGQGSPLHF
>TRBV5-1|TRBJ2-7|many|TRBD1
TGCGCCAGCAGCTTGCCCGGGACAGGGGGGTTCTCCTACGAGCAGTACTTC
CASSLPGTGGFSYEQYF
>TRBV6-6|TRBJ2-4|many|TRBD1
TGTGCCAGCAGACCGGGGACAGCCCAAGCCAAAAACATTCAGTACTTC
CASRPGTAQAKNIQYF
>TRBV7-8|TRBJ1-1|many|TRBD1
TGTGCCAGCAGCGCATACACTTCGGGACAGATGCGAATCTCTGAAGCTTTCTTT
CASSAYTSGQMRISEAFF
>TRBV11-2|TRBJ2-3|-|-
TGTGCCAGCAGCCGACAACCATCTAGCACAGATACGCAGTATTTT
CASSRQPSSTDTQYF
>TRBV29-1|TRBJ2-7|many|-
TGCAGCGTTGATTTATCAGGCTACGAGCAGTACTTC
CSVDLSGYEQYF
>TRBV19|TRBJ1-5|many|TRBD1
TGTGCCAGTAGTCCTCAGGGGGGCCGACAGCCCCAGCATTTT
CASSPQGGRQPQHF
>TRBV18|TRBJ1-2|-|TRBD1
TGTGCCAGCTCACCATCACAGGGGGCAGGATATGGCTACACCTTC
CASSPSQGAGYGYTF